Listed below are T cell receptor beta chains from one sample, sequenced in a study of shared clonotypes between healthy human individuals. Assay: immunoSEQ multiplex PCR; the TCRdb copy retains only in-frame clones and omits some. The data show about 610,000 clones, roughly 95% seen once. Sequenced: naive CD8+ T cells sorted from blood. The receptors were sampled from a woman younger than 45 in good health. CDR3s include the opening cysteine and the closing phenylalanine or tryptophan. Fields, in order: V gene, D gene, J gene, CDR3 protein. A D gene is named only where the DNA matches it firmly.

v_gene: TRBV6-6; d_gene: -; j_gene: TRBJ1-1; CDR3aa: CASSYDRTTEAFF
v_gene: TRBV28; d_gene: -; j_gene: TRBJ2-3; CDR3aa: CASSLVPSLTDTQYF
v_gene: TRBV5-1; d_gene: -; j_gene: TRBJ1-1; CDR3aa: CASSLEAGHPAEAFF
v_gene: TRBV2; d_gene: -; j_gene: TRBJ1-5; CDR3aa: CASSEKGDNQPQHF
v_gene: TRBV7-9; d_gene: -; j_gene: TRBJ2-1; CDR3aa: CASSLRGNEQFF
v_gene: TRBV19; d_gene: -; j_gene: TRBJ2-5; CDR3aa: CASSIARSGAKETQYF
v_gene: TRBV6-5; d_gene: -; j_gene: TRBJ1-3; CDR3aa: CASSYSRAGNTIYF
v_gene: TRBV28; d_gene: -; j_gene: TRBJ1-2; CDR3aa: CASTATANYGYTF
v_gene: TRBV27; d_gene: TRBD1; j_gene: TRBJ2-7; CDR3aa: CATWTGGYEQYF
v_gene: TRBV13; d_gene: -; j_gene: TRBJ1-5; CDR3aa: CASSLSGPSYGVNQPQHF
v_gene: TRBV29-1; d_gene: TRBD2; j_gene: TRBJ2-6; CDR3aa: CSVLGLAGPGANVLTF
v_gene: TRBV4-2; d_gene: -; j_gene: TRBJ2-7; CDR3aa: CASSQGAEGLSSYEQYF
v_gene: TRBV28; d_gene: TRBD1; j_gene: TRBJ2-7; CDR3aa: CASSFAGRTGGEQYF
v_gene: TRBV9; d_gene: -; j_gene: TRBJ2-7; CDR3aa: CASSVDGSSYEQYF
v_gene: TRBV9; d_gene: -; j_gene: TRBJ2-7; CDR3aa: CASSGRDSSYEQYF
v_gene: TRBV15; d_gene: -; j_gene: TRBJ2-1; CDR3aa: CATTEGHVYNEQFF
v_gene: TRBV27; d_gene: -; j_gene: TRBJ1-1; CDR3aa: CASSLGPRTEAFF
v_gene: TRBV5-5; d_gene: -; j_gene: TRBJ2-7; CDR3aa: CASSFELSRAAYEQYF
v_gene: TRBV2; d_gene: -; j_gene: TRBJ2-2; CDR3aa: CATADTGELFF
v_gene: TRBV4-2; d_gene: -; j_gene: TRBJ2-2; CDR3aa: CASSQERSPNTGELFF
v_gene: TRBV6-7; d_gene: TRBD1; j_gene: TRBJ1-1; CDR3aa: CASRSTGGGGTEAFF
v_gene: TRBV27; d_gene: -; j_gene: TRBJ1-2; CDR3aa: CASSLIGPQGLANYGYTF
v_gene: TRBV27; d_gene: -; j_gene: TRBJ1-1; CDR3aa: CASSLLGANTEAFF
v_gene: TRBV13; d_gene: -; j_gene: TRBJ1-1; CDR3aa: CASSPDGEGAFF
v_gene: TRBV27; d_gene: -; j_gene: TRBJ1-1; CDR3aa: CASSGTTEAFF
v_gene: TRBV2; d_gene: -; j_gene: TRBJ2-7; CDR3aa: CASSGSLGSVGGEQYF
v_gene: TRBV27; d_gene: TRBD2; j_gene: TRBJ2-1; CDR3aa: CASSPGLAGVNEQFF
v_gene: TRBV28; d_gene: -; j_gene: TRBJ1-4; CDR3aa: CASSFGSTNEKLFF
v_gene: TRBV7-2; d_gene: -; j_gene: TRBJ2-1; CDR3aa: CASSPRLIYNEQFF
v_gene: TRBV27; d_gene: -; j_gene: TRBJ2-3; CDR3aa: CASSFLNTDTQYF
v_gene: TRBV7-9; d_gene: TRBD1; j_gene: TRBJ1-1; CDR3aa: CASSSDRVGEAFF
v_gene: TRBV29-1; d_gene: -; j_gene: TRBJ2-1; CDR3aa: CSVTGAYNEQFF
v_gene: TRBV2; d_gene: -; j_gene: TRBJ1-2; CDR3aa: CASSVYLANGYTF
v_gene: TRBV27; d_gene: TRBD1; j_gene: TRBJ1-5; CDR3aa: CASSPGTGGYQPQHF
v_gene: TRBV19; d_gene: -; j_gene: TRBJ2-1; CDR3aa: CASDGYNEQFF
v_gene: TRBV2; d_gene: TRBD1; j_gene: TRBJ2-4; CDR3aa: CASSEAGVGDRSYIQYF
v_gene: TRBV6-5; d_gene: -; j_gene: TRBJ1-2; CDR3aa: CASSYSRHYGYTF
v_gene: TRBV27; d_gene: TRBD2; j_gene: -; CDR3aa: CASGRLAGSEQYF
v_gene: TRBV28; d_gene: TRBD1; j_gene: TRBJ1-2; CDR3aa: CASSVGQGMYGYTF
v_gene: TRBV7-9; d_gene: TRBD2; j_gene: TRBJ2-1; CDR3aa: CASSQQREGYNEQFF
v_gene: TRBV28; d_gene: -; j_gene: TRBJ2-1; CDR3aa: CASRGVQGTYNEQFF
v_gene: TRBV7-8; d_gene: -; j_gene: TRBJ2-3; CDR3aa: CASSSYPVSQDTQYF